Below, 10 T cell receptor beta chains from the same sample are listed, as sequenced in a study of identical twins. Via MiXCR, TCRdb re-called the 5' RACE reads, giving one row per CDR3 protein. The data hold 1.5 million to 2 million distinct CDR3 sequences, with less than 40% observed a single time. Sequencing input: cord blood. All receptors come from a newborn girl in good health.

The count of this clonotype is one. Sequence at one end of the junction differs from germline and may be a read error. The V gene is TRBV20-1, the J gene TRBJ2-7; D gene ambiguous. CDR3 length: 11 amino acids. Germline assignment: CDR1 DFQATT and CDR2 SNEGSKA (reference sequence). CDR3 protein: CSAPEPYEQSF. The CDR3, as DNA: TGCAGTGCCCCGGAGCCCTACGAGCAGTCCTTC.

This sequence joins TRBV20-1 and TRBJ2-4; 7 bases map to TRBD2. The DNA end is more similar to TRBJ2-7, so the J call may be wrong. CDR1 and CDR2 from the germline V gene are DFQATT and SNEGSKA (reference sequence). The CDR3 length is 15 residues. The CDR3 reads CSARDVRENTNEQYF. The CDR3 region has the DNA TGCAGTGCTAGAGATGTGCGGGAGAATACAAACGAGCAGTACTTC.

The V call is TRBV7-2, the J call TRBJ2-7; 10 nucleotides align to TRBD2. CDR3 size: 18 residues. Germline V gene data show CDR1 as SGHTA and CDR2 as FQGNSA. J gave up 1 base and V 1 base, and 10 bases lay outside the gene matches. CDR3 coding DNA: TGTGCCAGCAGCTTAGTAGGAGATAGCGGGAGGAGGTCCTACGAGCAGTACTTC. Residues: CASSLVGDSGRRSYEQYF.

Remarks on this clonotype: A single base separates this from a much larger clone, so it may be a read error. The chain combines TRBV6-1 with TRBJ1-2, with no clear D. CDR3 length equals 8 residues. Per the germline V gene, CDR1 is MNHNS and CDR2 is SASEGT. CDR3 amino acids: CARSGYTF. The CDR3, as DNA: TGTGCCAGAAGTGGCTACACCTTC.

J is TRBJ2-1 and V is TRBV4-1; 9 bases fit TRBD1. Germline-derived CDR1 and CDR2 are MGHRA and YSYEKL. Trimming removed 1 base from V and 4 bases from J; junction bases left unmatched: 8. The CDR3 runs to 17 residues. The CDR3 bases are TGCGCCAGCAGCCAAGCTGAGTACAGGGGGCCATACAATGAGCAGTTCTTC. This sequence encodes CASSQAEYRGPYNEQFF.

This clonotype showed up many times. V is TRBV4-1 and J is TRBJ2-1; D remains unclear. Germline V gene data show CDR1 as MGHRA and CDR2 as YSYEKL. V was shortened by 4 bases and J by 7 bases, with 11 bases between the two germline ends. The CDR3 is 13 amino acids. The CDR3 DNA follows: TGCGCCAGCAGCCTAAGACTGGAGAATGAGCAGTTCTTC. This codes for CASSLRLENEQFF.

The chain recombines TRBV4-2 with TRBJ2-7; TRBD2 matches 8 bases. In germline, CDR1 is LGHNA, CDR2 YNFKEQ. Trimming took 3 bases from V and 4 from J; bases not matched to a gene: 11. The CDR3 is 16 amino acids. The CDR3 nucleotides are TGTGCCAGCAGCCATTACCAGCGGGAGAGGGGGTACGAGCAGTACTTC. It is translated as CASSHYQRERGYEQYF.

This clonotype has more than one count but fewer than ten. The J gene is TRBJ2-1, the V gene TRBV28; 9 nucleotides align to TRBD2. The V gene's germline CDR1 is MDHEN and CDR2 SYDVKM. This CDR3 contains 16 residues. The trim removed 1 base at V and 5 bases at J, leaving 6 bases unmatched. The chain's CDR3 is CASSLLVRLADNEQFF. In DNA form, the CDR3 reads TGTGCCAGCAGTTTATTAGTGAGACTAGCGGACAATGAGCAGTTCTTC.

V and J are TRBV9 and TRBJ2-2, with D hard to call. The ends were cut back, 2 bases at V and 4 bases at J, with 12 bases in the middle. CDR3 length: 15 amino acids. Germline CDR1 is SGDLS and CDR2 is YYNGEE. The CDR3 sequence is CASSVYTGSTGELFF. The CDR3 nucleotides read TGTGCCAGCAGCGTTTATACCGGGTCCACCGGGGAGCTGTTTTTT. Full variable domain (remainder filled in from reference TRBV9 and TRBJ2-2): DSGVTQTPKHLITATGQRVTLRCSPRSGDLSVYWYQQSLDQGLQFLIQYYNGEERAKGNILERFSAQQFPDLHSELNLSSLELGDSALYFCASSVYTGSTGELFFGEGSRLTVL.

This clonotype was picked up a small number of times. The genes are TRBV3-1 and TRBJ2-7, with D possibly TRBD1 on 5 matching bases. The CDR3 has 17 residues. Germline loops: CDR1 LGHDT, CDR2 YNNKEL (reference sequence). Trimming removed 1 base from V and 0 bases from J, with 16 bases in between. The CDR3 spells CASSQGAQGLSSYEQYF. The CDR3 nucleotides are TGTGCCAGCAGCCAAGGAGCCCAGGGTTTGAGCTCCTACGAGCAGTACTTC.